A single sample is the source of the 2 T cell receptor beta chains below, sequenced in a study of shared clonotypes between healthy human individuals. TCRdb's copy holds only in-frame clones and misses some; the assay was immunoSEQ multiplex PCR. The sample shows 2 million to 2.5 million clones, 90% to 95% of them seen only once. Sequenced input: naive CD4+ T cells from PBMCs. Subset reported: CD45RA+ positively selected. The receptors originated from a man aged 18 to 35 in good health. Some clones in this sample may be carry-over from other donors' samples.

The chain links TRBV7-2 to TRBJ2-5, with TRBD1 identical over 7 bases. CDR3 length equals 15 residues. Germline V lookup: CDR1 SGHTA, CDR2 FQGNSA. The junction had 6 bases not matched to a gene; V was cut back by 0 bases and J by 5 bases. The CDR3 here is CASSLAQGPWETQYF. In DNA form, the CDR3 reads TGTGCCAGCAGCTTAGCACAGGGGCCATGGGAGACCCAGTACTTC.

Turning to this clone: The same CDR3 is also encoded by other DNA sequences in this sample. CDR3 sequence (DNA): TGTGCCAGCAGCTTAGGGCGGGGCACAGATACGCAGTATTTT. It encodes CASSLGRGTDTQYF. This rearrangement joins TRBV11-3 to TRBJ2-3; the D gene is possibly TRBD2 (5 bases). Trimming cost V 1 base and J 1 base, with 6 bases left between them. The germline V gene encodes CDR1 SGHNT and CDR2 YENEEA. CDR3 length equals 14 residues. The variable domain in full, with the rest retrieved from reference TRBV11-3 and TRBJ2-3, is EAGVVQSPRYKIIEKKQPVAFWCNPISGHNTLYWYLQNLGQGPELLIRYENEEAVDDSQLPKDRFSAERLKGVDSTLKIQPAELGDSAVYLCASSLGRGTDTQYFGPGTRLTVL.